The 8 T cell receptor beta chains in this list originate from one sample, sequenced in a study of cytomegalovirus exposure and HLA in healthy donors. This PCR relied on a set of 60 Vbeta primers and 13 Jbeta primers. Measured with immunoSEQ multiplex PCR; TCRdb has only the in-frame clones, and not every one. The table includes tens of thousands of clones, 55% to 80% detected once. The material sequenced was PBMCs. The receptors come from a woman between 50 and 59 years old in good health and CMV-seronegative.

V is TRBV7-9 and J is TRBJ2-5; 13 bases match TRBD2. The junction had 13 bases not matched to a gene; V was cut back by 6 bases and J by 3 bases. The CDR3 contains 18 residues. Germline V gene data show CDR1 as SEHNR and CDR2 as FQNEAQ (reference sequence). CDR3 DNA sequence: TGTGCCAGCAGACCCGGACTAGCGGGAGCATCCACCGAAGAGACCCAGTACTTC. Protein product: CASRPGLAGASTEETQYF.

This clone was recorded a few times. The CDR3 DNA reads TGCAGCGCCTCCCACCAGGGGTCCTACGAGCAGTACTTC. It specifies CSASHQGSYEQYF. This chain joins TRBV29-1 and TRBJ2-7, with TRBD1 as a possible D gene (6 bases). CDR3 length: 13 residues. V was shortened by 7 bases and J by 1 base, with 14 bases between the two germline ends. In germline, CDR1 is SQVTM, CDR2 ANQGSEA.

V gene TRBV30 combines with J gene TRBJ2-3; D gene ambiguous. The germline V and J ends were trimmed by 2 bases and 3 bases, with 6 bases remaining between them. There are 12 residues in the CDR3. The V gene's germline CDR1 is GTSNPN and CDR2 SVGIG (reference sequence). The CDR3 region has the DNA TGTGCCTGGAGTCCGGTGACAGATACGCAGTATTTT. It translates to CAWSPVTDTQYF.

This chain uses TRBV5-1 with TRBJ2-7; D remains unclear. The germline V and J ends were trimmed by 4 bases and 9 bases, with 17 bases remaining between them. Germline CDR1 reads SGHRS; CDR2 reads YFSETQ. The CDR3 totals 13 residues. The CDR3 DNA is TGCGCCAGCAGCCCCTCCCCCGTGTTAGTGCAGTACTTC. Protein: CASSPSPVLVQYF. Full variable domain (outside the CDR3, taken from reference TRBV5-1 and TRBJ2-7): KAGVTQTPRYLIKTRGQQVTLSCSPISGHRSVSWYQQTPGQGLQFLFEYFSETQRNKGNFPGRFSGRQFSNSRSEMNVSTLELGDSALYLCASSPSPVLVQYFGPGTRLTVT.

The genes are TRBV4-1 and TRBJ2-5; no clear D. The germline V gene has CDR1 MGHRA and CDR2 YSYEKL. Trimming stripped 1 base from V and 4 bases from J, with 7 bases between. This CDR3 region has 13 residues. The DNA of the CDR3 is TGCGCCAGCAGCCAAGCGAGGCTAGAGACCCAGTACTTC. Its translation: CASSQARLETQYF.

A single count supports this clone. The chain is built from TRBV5-1 and TRBJ1-1; the match to TRBD1 covers 7 bases. Germline trimming cut 4 bases from V and 8 bases from J; bases unmatched to any gene: 14. CDR1 and CDR2 from the germline V gene are SGHRS and YFSETQ. CDR3 length equals 15 residues. The CDR3 sequence: CASSPQGGEVGEAFF. DNA of the CDR3: TGCGCCAGCAGCCCCCAGGGGGGCGAGGTGGGAGAAGCTTTCTTT. The full variable domain, with the rest looked up from reference TRBV5-1 and TRBJ1-1, is KAGVTQTPRYLIKTRGQQVTLSCSPISGHRSVSWYQQTPGQGLQFLFEYFSETQRNKGNFPGRFSGRQFSNSRSEMNVSTLELGDSALYLCASSPQGGEVGEAFFGQGTRLTVV.

The CDR3 region has the DNA TGCGCCAGCAGCCTAGGGGGGGCAACTAATGAAAAACTGTTTTTT. Protein product: CASSLGGATNEKLFF. The rearrangement links TRBV4-1 to TRBJ1-4; a possible D gene is TRBD1 (6 bases). This CDR3 region has 15 residues. With 4 bases removed from V and 0 bases from J, the gap between germline ends came to 9 bases. Germline assignment: CDR1 MGHRA and CDR2 YSYEKL.

This clone has just a few counts. V usage is TRBV6-5 and J usage is TRBJ1-1, with D perhaps TRBD1 (6 bases). Trimming cost V 6 bases and J 3 bases, with 14 bases left between them. Germline V gene data show CDR1 as MNHEY and CDR2 as SVGAGI. The CDR3 sequence is 14 residues long. CDR3 loop: CASSVGTWDTEAFF. The CDR3 region has the DNA TGTGCCAGCAGCGTCGGGACATGGGACACTGAAGCTTTCTTT.